The T cell receptor beta chain under discussion was sequenced for a study of T cells in Graves' hyperthyroidism and ophthalmopathy. Study-wide context: Any treatment followed the collection of peripheral blood at initial diagnosis. Study-wide findings and caveats: Most clonotypes expanded in the thyroid (above 0.001) were also present in blood. Ophthalmopathy and stable hyperthyroidism were separated by a 13 V-J model.

What was amplified from RNA transcripts were TCR beta CDR3 regions. Initially, a first-round RT-PCR of the TCR CDR3 employed the HTBI primer set. TCRdb re-derived calls from the multiplex PCR reads in MiXCR, one entry per CDR3 protein. The top ten clones hold 34% of a sample with hundreds of thousands of distinct CDR3 sequences, around 21% of them seen once. A note on this clonotype: Its antigen is not identified.

Ophthalmopathy cases met thresholds of Clinical Activity Score at least 3, NOSPECS grade at least 4 and duration under 3 months. The TCR was taken from a man aged 25-40 years with Graves' ophthalmopathy. The sequencing sample was made of blood.

CDR3 sequence: CAISGRGDSNQPQHF. The DNA of the CDR3 is TGTGCCATCAGTGGACGGGGAGATAGCAATCAGCCCCAGCATTTT. The gene calls are TRBV10-3 and TRBJ1-5; D ambiguous. This CDR3 region has 15 residues. Trimming left V 4 bases short and J 0 bases short, with 10 bases between. Germline assignment: CDR1 ENHRY and CDR2 SYGVKD.